This is a list of T cell receptor beta chains from one sample in a study of CD8 T cells in ankylosing spondylitis. Via MiXCR, TCRdb re-called the 5' RACE reads, giving one row per CDR3 protein. The table has a few hundred thousand distinct CDR3 sequences, about 20% seen once. The sequenced sample consisted of blood, either unsorted or a sorted T cell fraction (not recorded which). These receptors all stem from a male donor with ankylosing spondylitis. Both conserved end residues are part of each CDR3. Fields, in order: V gene, J gene, CDR3 protein.

v_gene: TRBV4-1; j_gene: TRBJ2-1; CDR3aa: CASSQEGRLAGYNEQFF
v_gene: TRBV5-6; j_gene: TRBJ2-2; CDR3aa: CASSLEQVGTGELFF
v_gene: TRBV2; j_gene: TRBJ2-7; CDR3aa: CASSDQRAGVGEQYF
v_gene: TRBV5-6; j_gene: TRBJ2-2; CDR3aa: CASSLVGTSGSRGELFF
v_gene: TRBV7-8; j_gene: TRBJ1-5; CDR3aa: CASSLFSGGNQPQHF
v_gene: TRBV27; j_gene: TRBJ1-3; CDR3aa: CASRRQGDFGNTIYF
v_gene: TRBV10-3; j_gene: TRBJ2-2; CDR3aa: CAISAGFVNTGELFF
v_gene: TRBV4-2; j_gene: TRBJ2-3; CDR3aa: CASSQEGAGDTDTQYF
v_gene: TRBV5-1; j_gene: TRBJ2-7; CDR3aa: CASSLGTGDEQYF
v_gene: TRBV6-2/TRBV6-3; j_gene: TRBJ2-7; CDR3aa: CATTSGTYEQYF
v_gene: TRBV28; j_gene: TRBJ1-1; CDR3aa: CASSTGGENTEAFF
v_gene: TRBV9; j_gene: TRBJ2-3; CDR3aa: CASSVRVSTDTQYF
v_gene: TRBV6-1; j_gene: TRBJ2-1; CDR3aa: CASISQGSSYNEQFF
v_gene: TRBV5-1; j_gene: TRBJ2-1; CDR3aa: CASSLVQGDNEQFF
v_gene: TRBV5-6; j_gene: TRBJ2-2; CDR3aa: CASSGPGTGLTGELFF
v_gene: TRBV5-5; j_gene: TRBJ1-2; CDR3aa: CASSPRDNSYGYTF
v_gene: TRBV3-1; j_gene: TRBJ2-7; CDR3aa: CASSQQRASYEQYF
v_gene: TRBV19; j_gene: TRBJ2-2; CDR3aa: CASIGTSTTGELFF
v_gene: TRBV28; j_gene: TRBJ1-1; CDR3aa: CASSLPGLGGTEAFF
v_gene: TRBV4-3; j_gene: TRBJ2-7; CDR3aa: CASSQQVRDRDYEQYF
v_gene: TRBV6-2/TRBV6-3; j_gene: TRBJ2-7; CDR3aa: CATSRWTGAYEQYF
v_gene: TRBV15; j_gene: TRBJ2-3; CDR3aa: CATSRDLVIDTQYF
v_gene: TRBV19; j_gene: TRBJ2-7; CDR3aa: CATGWGPENEQYF
v_gene: TRBV7-7; j_gene: TRBJ2-3; CDR3aa: CASSKLTSGDADTQYF
v_gene: TRBV6-2/TRBV6-3; j_gene: TRBJ2-2; CDR3aa: CASSYSLRTGRLLYTGELFF
v_gene: TRBV5-1; j_gene: TRBJ2-1; CDR3aa: CASSLLGERRAYF
v_gene: TRBV9; j_gene: TRBJ2-3; CDR3aa: CASSAGMTDTQYF
v_gene: TRBV5-1; j_gene: TRBJ2-3; CDR3aa: CASIRAPLGTDTQYF
v_gene: TRBV19; j_gene: TRBJ2-7; CDR3aa: CASSIQAGSTFSEQYF